A single sample gave rise to the 27 T cell receptor beta chains below, sequenced in a study. TCRdb independently ran MiXCR on the RT-PCR reads; one entry per CDR3 protein. The data hold approximately 720,000 distinct CDR3 sequences, with approximately 15% observed a single time. Sequencing was performed on memory CD4+ T cells from blood. These receptors all stem from a female donor in good health, serving as a healthy control.

V is TRBV4-1 and J is TRBJ2-1; the D is unclear. The germline gives CDR1 MGHRA, CDR2 YSYEKL. V lost 1 base, J lost 10 bases, and 20 bases lay in between. The CDR3 sequence is 16 residues long. The CDR3 sequence is CASSQASGLKRGEQFF. The CDR3 DNA follows: TGCGCCAGCAGCCAAGCCTCGGGCCTCAAGCGTGGCGAGCAGTTCTTC.

A few counts support this clonotype. The chain carries TRBV30 and TRBJ1-6; D is uncertain. Germline V gives CDR1 GTSNPN, CDR2 SVGIG (reference sequence). CDR3 size: 14 residues. Trimming left V 3 bases short and J 4 bases short, with 10 bases between. CDR3 DNA: TGTGCCTGGAGCGCAACATTTTATAATTCACCCCTCCACTTT. Its translation: CAWSATFYNSPLHF.

Regarding this clonotype: Its ends do not fully match the called genes, so a read error is possible. The genes are TRBV7-2 and TRBJ2-7; possible D gene TRBD2, 5 bases. The CDR3 is made up of 12 amino acids. CDR1 and CDR2 (germline): SGHTA, FQGNSA. The CDR3 region is CASILRDYEQYF. The CDR3, as DNA: TGTGCCAGCATCTTACGGGACTACGAGCAGTACTTC.

In its sample, this clonotype was seen many times. The V gene is TRBV20-1, the J gene TRBJ1-5; 8 nucleotides line up with TRBD1. The CDR3 extends over 13 amino acids. CDR1 DFQATT and CDR2 SNEGSKA come from the germline V gene (reference sequence). V lost 6 bases, J lost 3 bases, and 4 bases stayed unmatched. The CDR3 sequence: CSALGQANQPQHF. The CDR3 nucleotides are TGCAGTGCCCTGGGACAGGCCAATCAGCCCCAGCATTTT.

This clonotype was observed a few times. The chain couples TRBV5-1 to TRBJ2-3; a possible D gene is TRBD2 (6 bases). V dropped 1 base and J dropped 4 bases, with 10 bases sitting between them. CDR3 length: 14 residues. The V gene's germline CDR1 is SGHRS and CDR2 YFSETQ. The CDR3 protein is CASSLLGTPDTQYF. DNA for the CDR3: TGCGCCAGCAGCTTGCTTGGGACTCCAGATACGCAGTATTTT.

This clonotype was picked up many times. V usage is TRBV18 and J usage is TRBJ1-5; D is unclear. Germline V gives CDR1 KGHSH, CDR2 LQKENI. The CDR3 loop spans 14 amino acids. V was shortened by 3 bases and J by 4 bases, with 10 bases between the two germline ends. The CDR3 nucleotides are TGTGCCAGCTCACCCCCGGGAGGTAATCAGCCCCAGCATTTT. The encoded protein is CASSPPGGNQPQHF.

V usage is TRBV6-5 and J usage is TRBJ2-7; D could derive from TRBD1 or TRBD2 (6 bases each). Germline-derived CDR1 and CDR2 are MNHEY and SVGAGI. V was pared by 6 bases and J by 3 bases, with 21 bases between. The CDR3 consists of 16 residues. Here the CDR3 reads CASSYPLGGGNYEQYF. CDR3 coding DNA: TGTGCCAGCAGCTACCCCCTAGGAGGGGGTAACTACGAGCAGTACTTC.

V gene TRBV5-5 combines with J gene TRBJ1-4, with 9 bases aligning to TRBD1. Germline CDR1 is SGHKS and CDR2 is YYEKEE (reference sequence). J was trimmed by 8 bases and V by 4 bases; bases with no gene match: 15. The CDR3 is 17 residues long. The DNA for the CDR3 is TGTGCCAGCAGCCACCGGACAGGGGATGAGCTGACGGAAAAACTGTTTTTT. It codes for CASSHRTGDELTEKLFF.

The genes are TRBV7-2 and TRBJ1-4; unclear D gene. V gave up 1 base and J gave up 10 bases, with 10 bases separating them. The CDR3 has 13 residues. Germline V lookup: CDR1 SGHTA, CDR2 FQGNSA. The CDR3 sequence: CASSLGRSGKLFF. CDR3 coding DNA: TGTGCCAGCAGCTTAGGGAGGTCGGGAAAACTGTTTTTT.

In this sample, this clonotype turned up a few times. The CDR3, as DNA: TGTGCCAGCAGCCATTCCACAGGGTTGGAGACCCAGTACTTC. This gives the protein CASSHSTGLETQYF. V and J are TRBV3-1 and TRBJ2-5; D is perhaps TRBD1 (6 bases). The ends were cut back, 3 bases at V and 5 bases at J, with 13 bases in the middle. Germline V gives CDR1 LGHDT, CDR2 YNNKEL (reference sequence). The CDR3 is 14 residues long.

The chain employs TRBV6-1 and TRBJ2-4; the match to TRBD1 covers 8 bases. The length of the CDR3 is 14 residues. Unmatched junction bases numbered 8, after V lost 7 bases and J lost 6 bases. Germline CDR1 is MNHNS and CDR2 is SASEGT. DNA for the CDR3: TGTGCCAGCACCCCCATCACAGGGGGAAACATTCAGTACTTC. Translated: CASTPITGGNIQYF.

At least ten counts were recorded for this clonotype. The rearrangement links TRBV7-2 to TRBJ2-2; the D gene is possibly TRBD1 (6 bases). Germline-derived CDR1 and CDR2 are SGHTA and FQGNSA. This CDR3 is built from 14 residues. Trimming shortened V by 6 bases and J by 6 bases, and 14 bases separated the two germline ends. CDR3: CASSSGTRAGELFF. Here the CDR3 DNA reads TGTGCCAGCAGTTCCGGGACACGCGCCGGGGAGCTGTTTTTT.

J is TRBJ2-1 and V is TRBV6-1; TRBD2 aligns across 8 bases. This CDR3 has 15 amino acids. V shed 7 bases, J shed 9 bases, and the junction held 14 bases outside the gene matches. CDR1 and CDR2 from the germline V gene are MNHNS and SASEGT. CDR3 nucleotide sequence: TGTGCCAGCACATCAGGAAGTAGCGGGAACGTTGAGCAGTTCTTC. Translating it yields CASTSGSSGNVEQFF.

The chain links TRBV12-5 to TRBJ2-1, with 9 bases aligning to TRBD1. Trimming removed 7 bases from V and 3 bases from J; junction bases left unmatched: 7. CDR3 length: 15 residues. Looked up from germline, CDR1 is LGHNT and CDR2 is FRNRAP. The CDR3 DNA follows: TGTGCTAGTGTTCCAGGGACAGGGTACTACAATGAGCAGTTCTTC. This sequence encodes CASVPGTGYYNEQFF.

The chain employs TRBV7-7 and TRBJ1-3; the D gene is possibly TRBD1 (5 bases). This CDR3 contains 17 residues. The V gene's germline CDR1 is SSHAT and CDR2 FNYEAQ (reference sequence). V shed 1 base and J shed 3 bases, with 16 bases lying between them. CDR3 coding DNA: TGTGCCAGCAGCTTAGTGGATCAGGGTTCTAGTGGAAACACCATATATTTT. It is translated as CASSLVDQGSSGNTIYF.

In this sample, this clonotype turned up a few times. The rearrangement joins TRBV7-9 to TRBJ2-7; 7 nucleotides match TRBD1. The J segment lost 5 bases and the V segment lost 7 bases, leaving 8 bases of the junction unmatched. From germline, CDR1 is SEHNR and CDR2 FQNEAQ (reference sequence). The CDR3 is 13 amino acids. CDR3 residues: CASKAGGSNEQYF. CDR3 coding DNA: TGTGCCAGCAAGGCAGGGGGATCGAACGAGCAGTACTTC.

The chain combines TRBV10-3 with TRBJ1-6; the match to TRBD1 covers 12 bases. The germline gives CDR1 ENHRY, CDR2 SYGVKD. V gave up 7 bases and J gave up 7 bases; unmatched junction bases: 17. The CDR3 is 19 residues long. The CDR3 reads CAIKQAGTGGSGGNSPLHF. CDR3 nucleotides: TGTGCCATCAAGCAGGCCGGGACAGGGGGCTCAGGTGGAAATTCACCCCTCCACTTT.

The chain couples TRBV7-2 to TRBJ2-6; 9 bases line up with TRBD1. The ends lost 4 bases at V and 2 bases at J; junction bases unmatched: 9. CDR1 and CDR2 (germline): SGHTA, FQGNSA. The CDR3 is 18 residues long. DNA for the CDR3: TGTGCCAGCAGCTCGACATTACAGGGGGCAGCTGGGGCCAACGTCCTGACTTTC. The encoded protein is CASSSTLQGAAGANVLTF.

The V and J genes are TRBV20-1 and TRBJ2-2; 8 bases line up with TRBD2. This CDR3 region has 15 residues. From germline, CDR1 is DFQATT and CDR2 SNEGSKA (reference sequence). V was pared by 6 bases and J by 2 bases, with 8 bases of the junction left unmatched. The CDR3 spells CSANPTSGNTGELFF. The CDR3 DNA reads as TGCAGTGCAAATCCAACTAGCGGCAACACCGGGGAGCTGTTTTTT.

The chain employs TRBV11-2 and TRBJ2-5, with D perhaps TRBD2 (5 bases). This CDR3 contains 16 residues. Between the trimmed V and J ends, which lost 5 bases and 2 bases, there was a span of 18 bases. CDR1 SGHAT and CDR2 FQNNGV come from the germline V gene. Here the CDR3 reads CASSPRPGMGQETQYF. CDR3 nucleotides: TGTGCCAGCAGCCCACGGCCGGGAATGGGACAAGAGACCCAGTACTTC.

In its sample, this clonotype was seen a few times. CDR3 DNA: TGTGCCAGCAGCCAACAGCCAGGGCGTCAGCCCCAGCATTTT. Translating it yields CASSQQPGRQPQHF. V and J are TRBV3-1 and TRBJ1-5, with a possible D match to TRBD1 (5 bases). The CDR3 runs 14 residues. Between the trimmed V and J ends, which lost 2 bases and 6 bases, there was a span of 11 bases. From germline, CDR1 is LGHDT and CDR2 YNNKEL (reference sequence).

This clonotype was counted a single time. V is TRBV18 and J is TRBJ2-4; 8 bases line up with TRBD2. CDR3 length: 15 amino acids. V lost 6 bases, J lost 5 bases, and 9 bases stayed unmatched. Looked up from germline, CDR1 is KGHSH and CDR2 is LQKENI. Here the CDR3 reads CASSPPGGAENIQYF. DNA for the CDR3: TGTGCCAGCTCTCCTCCGGGGGGGGCCGAAAACATTCAGTACTTC.

This clonotype was picked up many times. This chain connects TRBV6-2 or TRBV6-3 to TRBJ2-7; D tentatively reads TRBD1 or TRBD2 (5 bases each). Germline CDR1 is MNHEY and CDR2 is SVGEGT. The CDR3 runs to 13 residues. The ends were cut back, 4 bases at V and 1 base at J, with 8 bases in the middle. CDR3 protein: CASSFGASYEQYF. CDR3 nucleotide sequence: TGTGCCAGCAGTTTCGGGGCTTCCTACGAGCAGTACTTC.

This chain's CDR3 is CASRGLSRYEQYF. The CDR3, as DNA: TGTGCCAGCAGGGGGCTAAGTCGCTACGAGCAGTACTTC. The V call is TRBV3-1, the J call TRBJ2-7; tentative D call: TRBD1 (5 bases). Deletions cut 6 bases from V and 3 bases from J, with 12 bases between. The germline gives CDR1 LGHDT, CDR2 YNNKEL (reference sequence). The CDR3 is 13 residues long.

This clonotype was counted at least ten times. The rearrangement uses TRBV10-3 and TRBJ2-5; D could derive from TRBD1 or TRBD2 (5 bases each). Trimming took 3 bases from V and 1 from J, leaving 9 bases between them. From germline, CDR1 is ENHRY and CDR2 SYGVKD. This CDR3 is 14 amino acids long. CDR3 sequence reads: CAISDPGPQETQYF. The CDR3 nucleotides are TGTGCCATCAGTGATCCGGGACCCCAAGAGACCCAGTACTTC.

The rearrangement uses TRBV7-2 and TRBJ1-3, with a possible D match to TRBD1 (6 bases). The length of the CDR3 is 17 residues. The V end lost 5 bases, the J end lost 3 bases, and 20 bases lay between the germline ends. The germline gives CDR1 SGHTA, CDR2 FQGNSA. CDR3 coding DNA: TGTGCCAGCAGCACCATGACGAGGAAAGGGGGTGGAAACACCATATATTTT. Translated: CASSTMTRKGGGNTIYF.

In this sample, this clonotype turned up a few times. This chain uses TRBV15 with TRBJ2-2; TRBD2 might be the D (5 bases). From germline, CDR1 is LNHNV and CDR2 YYDKDF (reference sequence). The CDR3 totals 15 residues. V was cut by 0 bases and J by 6 bases, with 11 bases left in between. CDR3 amino acids: CATSRDRVASGELFF. The CDR3 bases are TGTGCCACCAGCAGAGATCGGGTAGCGTCCGGGGAGCTGTTTTTT.